The rows below give T cell receptor beta chains drawn from one sample of a study of cytomegalovirus exposure and HLA in healthy donors. Produced via immunoSEQ multiplex PCR; TCRdb's table is partial and in-frame only. The sample contains approximately 270,000 clones, roughly 89% of which appear only once. Sequenced material: PBMCs. Receptor source: a woman under 30 in good health and CMV-seronegative. Each CDR3 is given without its conserved first and last residue. Each record gives: J gene, V gene, CDR3 protein.

TRBJ2-5,TRBV10-1,ASSDIPGETQY
TRBJ2-3,TRBV27,ASSLVLAGGTSTDTQY
TRBJ1-5,TRBV2,ASSEDRAKNQPQH
TRBJ2-5,TRBV6-5,ASSPLAGGTQY
TRBJ1-1,TRBV6-6,ASSYLGDHTEAF
TRBJ2-1,TRBV11-2,ASSLTGPGYNEQF
TRBJ2-3,TRBV2,ASSDPPNWTTSTDTQY
TRBJ1-5,TRBV30,AWKGTAGEPQH
TRBJ2-1,TRBV2,ASRTTVYNEQF
TRBJ1-6,TRBV7-3,ASSSEQGSDSPLH
TRBJ1-1,TRBV7-9,ASSNSWDSMNTEAF
TRBJ1-1,TRBV5-6,ASSLFGGTEAF
TRBJ1-2,TRBV19,ASSMGEGIYGYT
TRBJ1-2,TRBV2,ASSLTQGAHGYT
TRBJ1-6,TRBV10-3,AIYPEPGQPFRNSPLH
TRBJ2-1,TRBV4-3,ASSQDPGGSYNEQF
TRBJ1-1,TRBV7-9,ASSLIKPGQFIPRAF
TRBJ1-5,TRBV18,ASSPNDRNQPQH
TRBJ2-7,TRBV10-3,AIGGWGPKDEQY
TRBJ2-1,TRBV11-1,ASSWLYGNEQF
TRBJ2-3,TRBV4-2,ASSLSGGDHTDTQY
TRBJ2-3,TRBV27,ASSSAGPGVQGTDTQY
TRBJ2-5,TRBV5-1,ASSRQGETQY
TRBJ1-1,TRBV7-9,ASSLFDRETEAF
TRBJ2-2,TRBV6-4,ASSAHGELF
TRBJ2-1,TRBV6-6,ASSYEGEFRAGEQF
TRBJ2-1,TRBV7-7,ASSLDGGGGNEQF
TRBJ2-5,TRBV10-3,AMGTGGQETQY
TRBJ2-3,TRBV27,ASSLQRGTDTQY
TRBJ2-1,TRBV7-9,ASSPGLAGYNEQF
TRBJ2-2,TRBV4-1,ASSHRLRTNTGELF
TRBJ1-2,TRBV5-1,ASRDRGGNYGYT
TRBJ1-1,TRBV5-1,ASSLGGWTEAF
TRBJ1-1,TRBV5-1,ASSLRVDTEAF
TRBJ2-1,TRBV13,ASSAETGGNYNEQF
TRBJ1-2,TRBV5-4,ASRKKGQVPGYGYT
TRBJ1-6,TRBV7-2,ASSAQDYNSPLH
TRBJ2-2,TRBV5-1,ASSLLAGEITGELF
TRBJ1-1,TRBV27,ASSFRITGGTEAF
TRBJ1-5,TRBV1,TSSQEPRGRGSNQPQH
TRBJ1-1,TRBV7-3,ASRLTGADTEAF
TRBJ2-2,TRBV19,ASSIVWGGTNTGELF
TRBJ1-2,TRBV10-2,ASSDWGTGNNYGYT
TRBJ2-1,TRBV29-1,SVAGGPTNEQF
TRBJ1-2,TRBV6-5,ASSPGPSYGYT
TRBJ2-5,TRBV6-6,ASSPGGKNQETQY
TRBJ2-2,TRBV7-2,ASSPRPGATGELF
TRBJ1-6,TRBV14,ASSQDKGANSPLH
TRBJ1-4,TRBV5-4,ASSLFSGGGEKLF
TRBJ2-1,TRBV28,ASSLGQGAYNEQF
TRBJ2-1,TRBV6-4,ASSELSGGEYNEQF
TRBJ2-4,TRBV6-5,ASSPRAGTKNIQY
TRBJ2-5,TRBV5-1,ASSRTGGVRETQY